This TCR beta chain originates from a study of T cell responses to AZD1222 COVID-19 vaccine. Whole-study findings and limits: Increased Spike-specific TCR breadth and depth were observed after two AZD1222 doses.

Comments on this clone: Antigen: not known.

V shed 1 base and J 10 bases; nucleotides not matched to a gene: 14. The germline gives CDR1 LGHDT, CDR2 YNNKEL (reference sequence). The CDR3 has 16 amino acids. TCRdb keeps only in-frame clones here, not all; method: immunoSEQ multiplex PCR. There are 84,000 or so clones in the sample; approximately 89% occur only once, and around 5.5% lies in the top ten. The TCR was taken from an adult in good health. The chain has TRBV3-1 (or the pseudogene TRBV3-2) and TRBJ2-7; TRBD2 aligns across 9 bases. Here the sequenced sample was peripheral blood, taken on day 0 of MenACWY control vaccination. The DNA of the CDR3 is TGTGCCAGCAGCCAAGTGCCGGGACTAGCAATGGGTTCCCAGTACTTC. As protein: CASSQVPGLAMGSQYF.